The present entry profiles one TCR beta chain with its context. These data are taken from a study of blood T cell repertoires in COVID-19. The overall study: COVID-19 samples from acute and convalescent phases originated in the United States, Italy and Spain.

The junction had 8 bases not matched to a gene; V was cut back by 0 bases and J by 6 bases. Germline-derived CDR1 and CDR2 are LGHDT and YNNKEL (reference sequence). The CDR3 extends over 17 amino acids. Residents of around 24 US areas, aged about 18 to 100 years, made up the participants. In the original processing: Reference gene primers were amplified, and this amplification served to estimate nucleated cell counts. The method was immunoSEQ multiplex PCR; TCRdb's version includes in-frame clones alone and lacks a portion of them. V, J and clone size were drawn from that table, and D and trimming were deduced from the DNA. The top ten hold roughly 4% of the sample, which has some 260,000 clones, about 88% seen once.

The V and J genes are TRBV3-1 (or the pseudogene TRBV3-2) and TRBJ2-2, with 9 bases identical to TRBD1. Source material: PBMCs or T cells enriched from blood (not recorded which). The receptor's source is a young man with acute COVID-19. The CDR3 spells CASSQERTGVLAGELFF. The CDR3 coding sequence is TGTGCCAGCAGCCAAGAACGGACAGGGGTGCTAGCCGGGGAGCTGTTTTTT.